The rows below give T cell receptor beta chains drawn from one sample of a study of blood T cell repertoires in COVID-19. Produced via immunoSEQ multiplex PCR; TCRdb's table is partial and in-frame only. Found here are over 150,000 clones, approximately 91% of them singletons; the top ten hold roughly 2.3%. Sequenced input: peripheral blood. Receptor source: a man younger than 35 with acute or convalescent COVID-19. Each CDR3 is given with its conserved first and last residue. D genes are given only for firm matches. Size tells how often a clone was seen (once, few, many) or the class of an expanded clone, and some rows leave it out.

once	TRBD1	TRBJ2-7	TRBV3-1/TRBV3-2	CASSQGTGWYEQYF	TGTGCCAGCAGCCAAGGGACAGGGTGGTACGAGCAGTACTTC
.	.	TRBJ2-2	TRBV7-8	CASSTRVDNYDRELFF	TGTGCCAGCAGCACCCGGGTAGATAATTACGACCGGGAGCTGTTTTTT
once	.	TRBJ1-3	TRBV19	CASSIEQSSGNTIYF	TGTGCCAGTAGTATAGAACAGAGCTCTGGAAACACCATATATTTT
.	TRBD1	TRBJ1-5	TRBV28	CASRKTGQKPQHF	TGTGCCAGCAGAAAGACAGGGCAGAAGCCCCAGCATTTT
.	TRBD2	TRBJ2-1	TRBV27	CASTSGASGSNEQFF	TGTGCCAGCACCTCCGGGGCTAGCGGGAGTAATGAGCAGTTCTTC
.	.	TRBJ2-7	TRBV7-9	CASSPAYEQYF	TGTGCCAGCAGCCCCGCCTACGAGCAGTACTTC
.	TRBD1	TRBJ1-2	TRBV30	CAYNRGKVGYTF	TGTGCCTACAACAGGGGGAAGGTTGGCTACACCTTC
.	.	TRBJ1-2	TRBV6-5	CASSPGYGYTF	TGTGCCAGCAGTCCAGGCTATGGCTACACCTTC
.	.	TRBJ2-2	TRBV7-9	CASSPGPRSGELFF	TGTGCCAGCAGCCCCGGCCCGAGGTCCGGGGAGCTGTTTTTT
.	.	TRBJ1-3	TRBV30	CAWSVLSSQVSGNTIYF	TGTGCCTGGAGTGTACTCTCGTCCCAGGTCTCTGGAAACACCATATATTTT
.	TRBD1	TRBJ1-4	TRBV7-9	CASSPDRVNEKLFF	TGTGCCAGCAGTCCAGACAGGGTAAATGAAAAACTGTTTTTT
.	TRBD1	TRBJ1-6	TRBV7-9	CASSTITGTGGNSPLHF	TGTGCCAGCAGCACTATAACCGGGACAGGAGGCAATTCACCCCTCCACTTT
.	TRBD2	TRBJ2-1	TRBV30	CAWSFDPGLDVTNEQFF	TGTGCCTGGAGTTTTGACCCGGGACTAGATGTAACAAATGAGCAGTTCTTC
.	.	TRBJ1-5	TRBV7-8	CASSVTQGGQPQHF	TGTGCCAGCAGTGTTACACAGGGTGGGCAGCCCCAGCATTTT
.	TRBD1	TRBJ2-2	TRBV3-1/TRBV3-2	CASSHAAGTGYAGELFF	TGTGCCAGCAGCCACGCCGCCGGGACAGGGTACGCCGGGGAGCTGTTTTTT
once	TRBD2	TRBJ2-3	TRBV7-8	CASSITRDYRVTDTQYF	TGTGCCAGCAGCATAACCCGGGACTACCGCGTCACAGATACGCAGTATTTT
.	TRBD1	TRBJ2-7	TRBV6-6	CASSLDNGWDSAYEQYF	TGTGCCAGCAGTCTGGATAACGGCTGGGACAGCGCCTACGAGCAGTACTTC
once	.	TRBJ1-1	TRBV5-4	CASSLEPNTEAFF	TGTGCCAGCAGCTTGGAGCCCAACACTGAAGCTTTCTTT
.	.	TRBJ1-3	TRBV9	CASSASPGQGTGNTIYF	TGTGCCAGCAGCGCGTCACCGGGTCAGGGGACTGGAAACACCATATATTTT
.	.	TRBJ1-1	TRBV6-6	CASSYPGLQNTEAFF	TGTGCCAGCAGTTACCCCGGACTGCAAAACACTGAAGCTTTCTTT
.	TRBD2	TRBJ2-3	TRBV18	CASSPGLAAITDTQYF	TGTGCCAGCTCACCCGGACTAGCGGCTATCACAGATACGCAGTATTTT
.	.	TRBJ1-1	TRBV30	CAWEPGHLPVQKAFF	TGTGCCTGGGAACCGGGACATCTCCCGGTTCAGAAAGCTTTCTTT
.	TRBD2	TRBJ2-2	TRBV9	CASSVAGGTYIPGELFF	TGTGCCAGCAGCGTAGCGGGAGGGACCTACATCCCGGGGGAGCTGTTTTTT
.	TRBD1	TRBJ1-2	TRBV23-1	CASSQSRLTGGFAGYGYTF	TGCGCCAGCAGTCAATCACGCTTAACAGGGGGCTTCGCGGGCTATGGCTACACCTTC
once	.	TRBJ1-1	TRBV18	CASSPRLDWDTEAFF	TGTGCCAGCTCACCTCGACTGGACTGGGACACTGAAGCTTTCTTT
.	TRBD1	TRBJ2-7	TRBV5-1	CASSSRGHEQYF	TGCGCCAGCAGCTCCAGGGGGCATGAGCAGTACTTC
few	TRBD1	TRBJ1-6	TRBV9	CASSVGQGGSPLHF	TGTGCCAGCAGCGTTGGACAGGGGGGTTCACCCCTCCACTTT
.	.	TRBJ1-2	TRBV14	CASSQDPRGGYTF	TGTGCCAGCAGCCAAGATCCTAGGGGTGGCTACACCTTC
few	.	TRBJ1-1	TRBV7-2	CASSFKQGTEAFF	TGTGCCAGCAGCTTTAAGCAGGGTACTGAAGCTTTCTTT
.	.	TRBJ1-1	TRBV30	CAWRRLWRDTEAFF	TGTGCCTGGAGACGCCTCTGGAGGGACACTGAAGCTTTCTTT
.	.	TRBJ2-3	TRBV11-2	CASSPPPTGLIWTDTQYF	TGTGCCAGCAGTCCTCCACCTACAGGGCTGATCTGGACAGATACGCAGTATTTT
.	.	TRBJ2-5	TRBV30	CAWSGGRGETQYF	TGTGCCTGGAGTGGTGGGAGGGGGGAGACCCAGTACTTC
.	TRBD1	TRBJ1-5	TRBV24-1	CATSRSGGLSNQPQHF	TGTGCCACCAGTCGGTCAGGGGGCCTTAGCAATCAGCCCCAGCATTTT
.	.	TRBJ2-7	TRBV4-1	CASSQEPSIGGRYF	TGCGCCAGCAGCCAAGAACCCAGTATCGGGGGTCGGTACTTC
.	TRBD1	TRBJ1-2	TRBV27	CASSWDGTGLGGYTF	TGTGCCAGCAGTTGGGACGGGACAGGGCTAGGGGGCTACACCTTC
.	.	TRBJ2-7	TRBV6-5	CASSYLQGYEQYF	TGTGCCAGCAGTTACCTACAGGGCTACGAGCAGTACTTC
.	TRBD2	TRBJ2-1	TRBV9	CASSKIWTSEQGEQFF	TGTGCCAGCAGCAAAATCTGGACTAGCGAGCAGGGTGAGCAGTTCTTC
.	TRBD2	TRBJ2-3	TRBV19	CASSIVRGVTDTQYF	TGTGCCAGTAGTATAGTGCGGGGGGTCACAGATACGCAGTATTTT
once	.	TRBJ1-1	TRBV7-9	CASSSGLMNTEAFF	TGTGCCAGCAGCTCGGGTCTTATGAACACTGAAGCTTTCTTT
.	.	TRBJ1-1	TRBV11-2	CASSLVAAGENTEAFF	TGTGCCAGCAGCTTAGTGGCGGCCGGAGAGAACACTGAAGCTTTCTTT
.	.	TRBJ2-5	TRBV19	CASSINIFGLTSQETQYF	TGTGCCAGTAGTATAAATATTTTCGGACTAACTAGCCAAGAGACCCAGTACTTC
.	.	TRBJ1-2	TRBV18	CASSPPGTNYGYTF	TGTGCCAGCTCACCCCCCGGGACAAACTATGGCTACACCTTC
.	TRBD2	TRBJ2-1	TRBV19	CASSIWASGSYNEQFF	TGTGCCAGTAGTATATGGGCTAGCGGGAGCTACAATGAGCAGTTCTTC
many	.	TRBJ1-4	TRBV18	CASSPPEQGGEKLFF	TGTGCCAGCTCACCACCGGAACAGGGCGGTGAAAAACTGTTTTTT